Given below is one T cell receptor beta chain in context. This record comes from a study of blood T cell repertoires in COVID-19. Study-level information: Donors in the United States, Italy and Spain gave samples during acute or convalescent COVID-19. T cells, B-cell-depleted T cells, or PBMCs provided the cDNA or gDNA that served as material.

Germline CDR1 is SGDLS and CDR2 is YYNGEE. Trimming shortened V by 0 bases and J by 5 bases, and 14 bases separated the two germline ends. The CDR3 extends over 15 amino acids. The assay was immunoSEQ multiplex PCR, and TCRdb's table has in-frame clones only and misses some. The sample comprises some 160,000 clones, approximately 90% of which are singletons, and roughly 5% rests with the top ten. The chain links TRBV9 to TRBJ1-1; no definite D call. The sequence was collected from a man aged 18 to 29 with COVID-19, enrolled during active disease. What was sequenced was peripheral blood. Here the CDR3 reads CASSVVRGDPTEAFF. The CDR3 DNA is TGTGCCAGCAGCGTAGTGCGAGGAGATCCGACTGAAGCTTTCTTT.